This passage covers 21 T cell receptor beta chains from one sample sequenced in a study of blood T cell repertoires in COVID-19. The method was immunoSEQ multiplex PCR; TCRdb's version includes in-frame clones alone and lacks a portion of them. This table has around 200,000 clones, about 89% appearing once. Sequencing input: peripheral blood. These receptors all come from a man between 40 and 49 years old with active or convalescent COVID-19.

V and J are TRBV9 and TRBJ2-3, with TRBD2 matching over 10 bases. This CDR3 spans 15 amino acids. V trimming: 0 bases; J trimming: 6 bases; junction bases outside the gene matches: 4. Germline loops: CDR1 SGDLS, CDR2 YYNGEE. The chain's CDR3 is CASSVGLAGDDTQYF. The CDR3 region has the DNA TGTGCCAGCAGCGTAGGGCTAGCGGGGGATGATACGCAGTATTTT.

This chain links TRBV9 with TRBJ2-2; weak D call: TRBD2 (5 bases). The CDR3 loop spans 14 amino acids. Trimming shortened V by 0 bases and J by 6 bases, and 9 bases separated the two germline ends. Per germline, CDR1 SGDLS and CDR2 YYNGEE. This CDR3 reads CASSVVGDAGELFF. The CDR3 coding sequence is TGTGCCAGCAGCGTAGTGGGAGACGCCGGGGAGCTGTTTTTT.

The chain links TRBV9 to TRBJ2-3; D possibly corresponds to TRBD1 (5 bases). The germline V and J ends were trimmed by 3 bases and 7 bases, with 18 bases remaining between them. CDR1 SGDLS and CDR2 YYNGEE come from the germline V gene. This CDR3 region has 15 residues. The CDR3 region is CASSAWTRQVNTQYF. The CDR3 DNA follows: TGTGCCAGCAGCGCCTGGACAAGGCAGGTAAATACGCAGTATTTT.

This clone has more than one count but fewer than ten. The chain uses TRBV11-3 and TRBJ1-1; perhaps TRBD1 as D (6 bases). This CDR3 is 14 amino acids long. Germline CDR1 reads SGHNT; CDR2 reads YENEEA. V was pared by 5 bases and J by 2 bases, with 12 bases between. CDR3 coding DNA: TGTGCCAGCAGCACCGGGACAAGCAACACTGAAGCTTTCTTT. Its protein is CASSTGTSNTEAFF.

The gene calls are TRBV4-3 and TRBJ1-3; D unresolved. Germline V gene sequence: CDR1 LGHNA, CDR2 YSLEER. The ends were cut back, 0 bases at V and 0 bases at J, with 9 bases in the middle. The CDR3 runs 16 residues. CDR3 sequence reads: CASSQEDTGSGNTIYF. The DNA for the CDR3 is TGCGCCAGCAGCCAAGAGGATACGGGCTCTGGAAACACCATATATTTT.

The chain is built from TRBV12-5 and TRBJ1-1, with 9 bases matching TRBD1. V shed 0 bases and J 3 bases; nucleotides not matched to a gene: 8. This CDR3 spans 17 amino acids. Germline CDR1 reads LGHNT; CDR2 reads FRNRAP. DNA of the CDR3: TGTGCTAGTGGTTTGGTTCTCACAGGGGGCAGAGACACTGAAGCTTTCTTT. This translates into CASGLVLTGGRDTEAFF.

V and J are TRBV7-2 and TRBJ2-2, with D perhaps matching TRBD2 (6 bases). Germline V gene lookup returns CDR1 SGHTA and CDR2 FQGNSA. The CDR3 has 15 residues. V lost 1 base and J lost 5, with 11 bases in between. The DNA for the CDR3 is TGTGCCAGCAGCTTAGTGGAGGGAACAACCGGGGAGCTGTTTTTT. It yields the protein CASSLVEGTTGELFF.

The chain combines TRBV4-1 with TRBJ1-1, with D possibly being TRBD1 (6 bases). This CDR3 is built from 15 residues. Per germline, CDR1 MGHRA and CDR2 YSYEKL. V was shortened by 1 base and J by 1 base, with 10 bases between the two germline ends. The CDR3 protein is CASSQVGRGNTEAFF. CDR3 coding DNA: TGCGCCAGCAGCCAAGTGGGCAGGGGGAACACTGAAGCTTTCTTT.

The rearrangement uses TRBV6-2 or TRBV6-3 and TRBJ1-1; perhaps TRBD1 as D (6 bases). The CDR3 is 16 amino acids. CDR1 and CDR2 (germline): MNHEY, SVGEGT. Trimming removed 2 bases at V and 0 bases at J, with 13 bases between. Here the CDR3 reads CASSYQPGGMNTEAFF. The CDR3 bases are TGTGCCAGCAGTTACCAGCCGGGGGGCATGAACACTGAAGCTTTCTTT.

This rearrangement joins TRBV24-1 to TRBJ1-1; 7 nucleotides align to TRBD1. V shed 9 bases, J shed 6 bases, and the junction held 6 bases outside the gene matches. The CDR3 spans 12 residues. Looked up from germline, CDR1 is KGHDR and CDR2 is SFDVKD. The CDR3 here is CATRSQGAEAFF. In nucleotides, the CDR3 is TGTGCCACCCGCTCCCAGGGGGCTGAAGCTTTCTTT.

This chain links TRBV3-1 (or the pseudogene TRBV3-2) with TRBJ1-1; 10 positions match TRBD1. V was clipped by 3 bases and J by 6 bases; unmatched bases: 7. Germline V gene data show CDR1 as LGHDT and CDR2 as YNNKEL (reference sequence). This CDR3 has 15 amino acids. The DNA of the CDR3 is TGTGCCAGCAGCCACGAAACGACAGGGGGCTCTGAAGCTTTCTTT. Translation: CASSHETTGGSEAFF.

The CDR3 nucleotides are TGTGCCAGCAGCTTGCACGGGGGTAGCAGGAGCGGGGAGCTGTTTTTT. This translates into CASSLHGGSRSGELFF. The chain couples TRBV5-4 to TRBJ2-2, with D perhaps TRBD2 (6 bases). Germline CDR1 and CDR2: SGHNT and YYREEE (reference sequence). The CDR3 is 16 amino acids. The V and J ends lost 1 base and 7 bases respectively, with 17 bases between them.

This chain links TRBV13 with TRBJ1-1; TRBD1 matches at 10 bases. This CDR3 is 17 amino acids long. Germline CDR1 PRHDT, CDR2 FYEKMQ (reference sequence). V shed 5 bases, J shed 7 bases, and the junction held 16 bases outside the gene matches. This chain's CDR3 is CASSPHAWDRGEGEAFF. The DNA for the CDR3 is TGTGCCAGCAGCCCCCATGCTTGGGACAGGGGAGAGGGTGAAGCTTTCTTT.

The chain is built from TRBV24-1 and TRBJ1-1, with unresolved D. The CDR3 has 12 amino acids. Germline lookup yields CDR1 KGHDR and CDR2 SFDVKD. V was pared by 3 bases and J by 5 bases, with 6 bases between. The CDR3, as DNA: TGTGCCACCAGTGATCCGGGGACTGAAGCTTTCTTT. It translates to CATSDPGTEAFF.

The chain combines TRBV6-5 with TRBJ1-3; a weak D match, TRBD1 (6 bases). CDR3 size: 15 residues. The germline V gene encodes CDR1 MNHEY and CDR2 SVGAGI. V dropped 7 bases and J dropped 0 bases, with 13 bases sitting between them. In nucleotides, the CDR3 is TGTGCCAGCATCAAGGGGGGGTTCTCTGGAAACACCATATATTTT. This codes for CASIKGGFSGNTIYF.

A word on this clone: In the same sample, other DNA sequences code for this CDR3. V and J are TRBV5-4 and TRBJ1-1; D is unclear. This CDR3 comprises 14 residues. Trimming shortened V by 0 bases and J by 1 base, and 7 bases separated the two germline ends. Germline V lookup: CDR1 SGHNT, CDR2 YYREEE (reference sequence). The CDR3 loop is CASSLGAGNTEAFF. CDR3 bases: TGTGCCAGCAGCTTGGGAGCAGGGAACACTGAAGCTTTCTTT.

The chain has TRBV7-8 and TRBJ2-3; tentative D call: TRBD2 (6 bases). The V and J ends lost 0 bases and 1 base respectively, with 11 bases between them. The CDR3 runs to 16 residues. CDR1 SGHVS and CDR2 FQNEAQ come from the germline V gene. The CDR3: CASSLARRGRTDTQYF. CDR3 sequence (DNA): TGTGCCAGCAGCTTAGCGCGGCGGGGACGCACAGATACGCAGTATTTT.

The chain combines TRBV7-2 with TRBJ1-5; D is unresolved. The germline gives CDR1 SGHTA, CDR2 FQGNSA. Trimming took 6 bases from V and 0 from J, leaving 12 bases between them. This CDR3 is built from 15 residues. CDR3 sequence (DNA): TGTGCCAGCAGGCCCCCGGGAGATAGCAATCAGCCCCAGCATTTT. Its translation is CASRPPGDSNQPQHF.

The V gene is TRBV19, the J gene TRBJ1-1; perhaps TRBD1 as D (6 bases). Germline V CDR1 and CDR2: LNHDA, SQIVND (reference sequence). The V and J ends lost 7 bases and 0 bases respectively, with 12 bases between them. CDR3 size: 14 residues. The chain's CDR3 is CASTQQGVNTEAFF. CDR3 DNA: TGTGCCAGTACCCAACAGGGAGTGAACACTGAAGCTTTCTTT. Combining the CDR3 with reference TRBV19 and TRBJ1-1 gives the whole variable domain DGGITQSPKYLFRKEGQNVTLSCEQNLNHDAMYWYRQDPGQGLRLIYYSQIVNDFQKGDIAEGYSVSREKKESFPLTVTSAQKNPTAFYLCASTQQGVNTEAFFGQGTRLTVV.

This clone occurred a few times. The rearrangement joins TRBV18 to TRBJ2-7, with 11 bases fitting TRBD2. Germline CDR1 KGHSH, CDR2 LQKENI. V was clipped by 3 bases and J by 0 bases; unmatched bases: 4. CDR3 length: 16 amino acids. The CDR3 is CASSPSGLAVSYEQYF. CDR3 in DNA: TGTGCCAGCTCACCTTCGGGACTAGCGGTCTCCTACGAGCAGTACTTC.

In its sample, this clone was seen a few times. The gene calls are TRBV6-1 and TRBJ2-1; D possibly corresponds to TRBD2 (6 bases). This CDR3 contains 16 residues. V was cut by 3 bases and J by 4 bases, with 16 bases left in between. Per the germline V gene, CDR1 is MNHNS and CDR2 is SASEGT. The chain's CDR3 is CASSDDLGRLYNEQFF. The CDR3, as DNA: TGTGCCAGCAGTGACGACCTGGGGAGGTTGTACAATGAGCAGTTCTTC.